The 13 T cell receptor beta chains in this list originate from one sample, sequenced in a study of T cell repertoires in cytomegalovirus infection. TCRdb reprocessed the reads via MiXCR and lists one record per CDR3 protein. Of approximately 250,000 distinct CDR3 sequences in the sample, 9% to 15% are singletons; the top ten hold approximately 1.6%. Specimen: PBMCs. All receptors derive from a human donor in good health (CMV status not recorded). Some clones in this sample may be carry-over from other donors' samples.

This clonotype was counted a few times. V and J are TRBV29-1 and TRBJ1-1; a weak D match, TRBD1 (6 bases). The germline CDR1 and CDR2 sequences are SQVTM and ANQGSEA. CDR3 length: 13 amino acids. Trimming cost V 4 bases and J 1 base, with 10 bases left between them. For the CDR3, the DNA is TGCAGCGTTGGTGGGGGCGCGAACACTGAAGCTTTCTTT. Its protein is CSVGGGANTEAFF.

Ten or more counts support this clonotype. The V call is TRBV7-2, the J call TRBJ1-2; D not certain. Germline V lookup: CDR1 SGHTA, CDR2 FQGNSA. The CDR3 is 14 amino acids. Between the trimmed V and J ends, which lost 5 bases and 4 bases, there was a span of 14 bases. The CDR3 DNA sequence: TGTGCCAGCAGCCAAACGGGCAACCTCTATGGCTACACCTTC. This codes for CASSQTGNLYGYTF.

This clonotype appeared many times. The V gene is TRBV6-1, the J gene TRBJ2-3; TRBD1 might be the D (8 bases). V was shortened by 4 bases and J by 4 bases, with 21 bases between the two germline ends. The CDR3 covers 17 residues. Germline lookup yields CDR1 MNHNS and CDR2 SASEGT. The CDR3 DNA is TGTGCCAGCAGTGCTGCGCGCGGACAGGGAGGGGCAGATACGCAGTATTTT. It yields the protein CASSAARGQGGADTQYF.

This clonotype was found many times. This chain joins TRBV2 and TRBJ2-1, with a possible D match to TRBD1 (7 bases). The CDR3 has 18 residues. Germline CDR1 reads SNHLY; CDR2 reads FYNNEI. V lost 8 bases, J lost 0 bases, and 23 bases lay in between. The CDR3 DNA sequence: TGTGCCAGCGAGGGGGCGGGGCGGGGCCCAAGCTCCTACAATGAGCAGTTCTTC. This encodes CASEGAGRGPSSYNEQFF.

The CDR3 nucleotides read TGCGCCACCGCAGGGGAGGGGGCTGGAGAGCAGTACTTC. It yields the protein CATAGEGAGEQYF. The chain recombines TRBV5-1 with TRBJ2-7, with D perhaps given as TRBD1 or TRBD2 (7 bases each). The CDR3 totals 13 residues. V lost 9 bases, J lost 7 bases, and 20 bases lay in between. Looked up from germline, CDR1 is SGHRS and CDR2 is YFSETQ.

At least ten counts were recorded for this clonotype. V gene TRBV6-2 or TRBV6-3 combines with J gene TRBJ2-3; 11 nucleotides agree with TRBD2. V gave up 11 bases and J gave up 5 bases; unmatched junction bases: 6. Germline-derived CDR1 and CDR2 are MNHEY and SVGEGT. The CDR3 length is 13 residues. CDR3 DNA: TGTGCCTTAGCGGGGGGGCCGGGAGATACGCAGTATTTT. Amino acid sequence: CALAGGPGDTQYF.

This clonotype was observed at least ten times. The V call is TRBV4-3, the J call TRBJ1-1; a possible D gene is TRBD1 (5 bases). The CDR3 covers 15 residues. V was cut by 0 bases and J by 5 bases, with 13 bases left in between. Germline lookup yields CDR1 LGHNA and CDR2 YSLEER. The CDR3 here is CASSQDRSGWTEAFF. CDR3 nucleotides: TGCGCCAGCAGCCAAGATCGGTCAGGGTGGACTGAAGCTTTCTTT.

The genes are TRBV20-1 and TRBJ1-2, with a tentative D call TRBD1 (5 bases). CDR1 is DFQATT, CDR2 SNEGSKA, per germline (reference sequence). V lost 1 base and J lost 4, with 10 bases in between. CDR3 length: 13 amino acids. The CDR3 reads CSARGGSGYGYTF. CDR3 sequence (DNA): TGCAGTGCTAGAGGGGGGAGTGGCTATGGCTACACCTTC.

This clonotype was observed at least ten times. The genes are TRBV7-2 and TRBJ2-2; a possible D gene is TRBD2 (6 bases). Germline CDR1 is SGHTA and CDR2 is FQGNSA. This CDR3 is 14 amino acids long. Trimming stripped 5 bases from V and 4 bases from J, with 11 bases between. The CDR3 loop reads CASSSTGSTGELFF. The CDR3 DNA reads TGTGCCAGCAGCAGCACCGGGAGCACCGGGGAGCTGTTTTTT.

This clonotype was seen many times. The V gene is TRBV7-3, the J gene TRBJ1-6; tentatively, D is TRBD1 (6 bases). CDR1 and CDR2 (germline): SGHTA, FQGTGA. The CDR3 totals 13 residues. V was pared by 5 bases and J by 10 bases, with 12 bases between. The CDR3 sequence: CASSPTGQSPLHF. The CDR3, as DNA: TGTGCCAGCAGCCCGACAGGTCAATCACCCCTCCACTTT.

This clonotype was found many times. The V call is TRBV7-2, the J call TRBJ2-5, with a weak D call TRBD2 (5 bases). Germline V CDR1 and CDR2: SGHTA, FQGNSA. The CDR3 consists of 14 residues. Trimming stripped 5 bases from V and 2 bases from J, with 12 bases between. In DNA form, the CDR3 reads TGTGCCAGCAGCCAGAGGGCGCTACAAGAGACCCAGTACTTC. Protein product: CASSQRALQETQYF.

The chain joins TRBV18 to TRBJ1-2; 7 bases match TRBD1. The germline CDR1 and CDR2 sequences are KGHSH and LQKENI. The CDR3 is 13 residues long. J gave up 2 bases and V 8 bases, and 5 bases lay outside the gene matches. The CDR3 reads CASAETGNYGYTF. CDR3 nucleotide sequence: TGTGCCAGCGCGGAGACAGGGAACTATGGCTACACCTTC.

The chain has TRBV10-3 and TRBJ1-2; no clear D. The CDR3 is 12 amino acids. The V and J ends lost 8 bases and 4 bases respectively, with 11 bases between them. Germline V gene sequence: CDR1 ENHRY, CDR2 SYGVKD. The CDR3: CAIQDSIYGYTF. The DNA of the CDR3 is TGTGCCATCCAAGACTCAATCTATGGCTACACCTTC.